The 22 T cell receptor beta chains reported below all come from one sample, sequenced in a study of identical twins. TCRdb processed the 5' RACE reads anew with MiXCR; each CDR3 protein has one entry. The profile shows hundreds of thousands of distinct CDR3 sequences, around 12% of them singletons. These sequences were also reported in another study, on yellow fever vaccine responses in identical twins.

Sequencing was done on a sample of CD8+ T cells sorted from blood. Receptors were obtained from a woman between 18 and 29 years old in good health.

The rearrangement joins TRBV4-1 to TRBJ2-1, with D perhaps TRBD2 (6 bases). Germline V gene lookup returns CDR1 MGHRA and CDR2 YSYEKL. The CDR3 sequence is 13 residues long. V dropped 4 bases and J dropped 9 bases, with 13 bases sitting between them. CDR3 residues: CASSPVAEGEQFF. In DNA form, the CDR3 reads TGCGCCAGCAGCCCCGTGGCGGAGGGTGAGCAGTTCTTC.

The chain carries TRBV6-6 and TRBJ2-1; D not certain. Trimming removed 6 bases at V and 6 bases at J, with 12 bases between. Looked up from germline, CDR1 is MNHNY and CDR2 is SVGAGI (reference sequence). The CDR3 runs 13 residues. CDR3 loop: CASSTGPFNEQFF. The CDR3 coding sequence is TGTGCCAGCAGCACGGGTCCATTCAATGAGCAGTTCTTC.

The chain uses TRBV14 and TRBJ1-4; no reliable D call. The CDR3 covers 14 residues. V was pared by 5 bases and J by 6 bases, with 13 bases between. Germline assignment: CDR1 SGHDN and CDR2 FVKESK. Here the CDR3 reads CASSGTAGYEKLFF. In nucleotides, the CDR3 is TGTGCCAGCAGCGGTACGGCGGGGTATGAAAAACTGTTTTTT.

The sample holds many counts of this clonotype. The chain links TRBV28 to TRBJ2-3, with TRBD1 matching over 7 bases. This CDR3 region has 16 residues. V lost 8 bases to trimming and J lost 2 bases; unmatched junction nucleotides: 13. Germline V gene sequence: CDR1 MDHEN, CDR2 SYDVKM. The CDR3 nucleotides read TGTGCCAGCCAGAGGGGGCTGTGGCCAAACACAGATACGCAGTATTTT. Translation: CASQRGLWPNTDTQYF.

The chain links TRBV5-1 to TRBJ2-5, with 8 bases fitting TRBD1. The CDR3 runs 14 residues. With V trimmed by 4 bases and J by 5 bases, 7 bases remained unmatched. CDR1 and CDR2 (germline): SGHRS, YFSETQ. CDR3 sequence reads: CASSHGQGAETQYF. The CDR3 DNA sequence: TGCGCCAGCAGCCACGGACAGGGTGCGGAGACCCAGTACTTC.

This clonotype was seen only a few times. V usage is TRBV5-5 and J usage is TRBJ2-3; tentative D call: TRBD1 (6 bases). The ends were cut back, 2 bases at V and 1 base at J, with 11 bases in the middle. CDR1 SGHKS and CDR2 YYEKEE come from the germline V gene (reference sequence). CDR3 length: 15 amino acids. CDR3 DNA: TGTGCCAGCAGCTTCCGGGACATACGCACAGATACGCAGTATTTT. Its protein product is CASSFRDIRTDTQYF.

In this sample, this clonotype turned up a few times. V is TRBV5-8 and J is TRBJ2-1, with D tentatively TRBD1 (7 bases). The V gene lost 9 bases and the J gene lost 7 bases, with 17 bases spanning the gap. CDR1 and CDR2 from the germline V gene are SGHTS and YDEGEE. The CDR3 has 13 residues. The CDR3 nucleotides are TGTGCCAAACTGGAGGGGGCGGTGAATGAGCAGTTCTTC. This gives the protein CAKLEGAVNEQFF.

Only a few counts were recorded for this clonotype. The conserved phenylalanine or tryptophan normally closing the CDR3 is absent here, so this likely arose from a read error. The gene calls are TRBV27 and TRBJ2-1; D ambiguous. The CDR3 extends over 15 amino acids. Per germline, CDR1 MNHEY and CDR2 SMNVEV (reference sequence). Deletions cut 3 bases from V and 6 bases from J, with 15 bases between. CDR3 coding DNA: TGTGCCAGCAGTTTTTCGACAACTGGGGTCAATGAGCAGTTCCTC. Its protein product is CASSFSTTGVNEQFL.

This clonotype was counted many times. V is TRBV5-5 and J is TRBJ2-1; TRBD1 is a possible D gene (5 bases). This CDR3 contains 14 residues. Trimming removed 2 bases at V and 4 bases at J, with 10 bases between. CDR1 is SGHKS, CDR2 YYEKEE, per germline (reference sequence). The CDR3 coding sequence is TGTGCCAGCAGCTTTTGGTCAGGGTACAATGAGCAGTTCTTC. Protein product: CASSFWSGYNEQFF.

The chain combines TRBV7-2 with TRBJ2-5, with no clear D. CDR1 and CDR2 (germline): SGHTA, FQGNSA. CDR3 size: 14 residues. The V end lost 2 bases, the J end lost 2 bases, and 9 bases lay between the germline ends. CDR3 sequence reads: CASSLNSRQETQYF. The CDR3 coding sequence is TGTGCCAGCAGCTTAAACAGCAGACAAGAGACCCAGTACTTC.

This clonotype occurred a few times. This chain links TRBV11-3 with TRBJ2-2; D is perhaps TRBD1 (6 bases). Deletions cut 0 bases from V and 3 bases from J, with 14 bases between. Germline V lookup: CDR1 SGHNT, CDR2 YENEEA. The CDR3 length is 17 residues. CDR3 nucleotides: TGTGCCAGCAGCTTAGATCACAGGGAACTGGACACCGGGGAGCTGTTTTTT. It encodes CASSLDHRELDTGELFF.

The CDR3 DNA reads TGTGCCAGCAGCGATAAAAGGGACAGCTTGAACACTGAAGCTTTCTTT. Protein product: CASSDKRDSLNTEAFF. The rearrangement uses TRBV3-1 and TRBJ1-1; 7 positions agree with TRBD1. CDR1 LGHDT and CDR2 YNNKEL come from the germline V gene (reference sequence). This CDR3 has 16 amino acids. J gave up 0 bases and V 5 bases, and 9 bases lay outside the gene matches.

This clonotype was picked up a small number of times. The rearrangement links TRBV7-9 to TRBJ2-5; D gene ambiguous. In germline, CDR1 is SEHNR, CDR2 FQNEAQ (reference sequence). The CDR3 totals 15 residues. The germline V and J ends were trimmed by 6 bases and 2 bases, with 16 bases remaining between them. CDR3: CASSPVHGQQETQYF. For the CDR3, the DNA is TGTGCCAGCAGTCCCGTTCACGGGCAGCAAGAGACCCAGTACTTC.

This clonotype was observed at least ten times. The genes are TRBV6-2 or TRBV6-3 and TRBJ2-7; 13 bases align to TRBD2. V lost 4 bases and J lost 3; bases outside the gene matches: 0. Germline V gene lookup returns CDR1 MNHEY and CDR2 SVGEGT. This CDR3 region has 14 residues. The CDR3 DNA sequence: TGTGCCAGCAGTTGGACTAGCGGGGGCTACGAGCAGTACGTC. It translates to CASSWTSGGYEQYV.

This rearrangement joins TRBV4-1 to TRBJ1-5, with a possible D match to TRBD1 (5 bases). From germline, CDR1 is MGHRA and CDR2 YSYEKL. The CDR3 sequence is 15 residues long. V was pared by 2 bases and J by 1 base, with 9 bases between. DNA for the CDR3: TGCGCCAGCAGCCAAAGGAGGGGAAGCAATCAGCCCCAGCATTTT. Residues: CASSQRRGSNQPQHF.

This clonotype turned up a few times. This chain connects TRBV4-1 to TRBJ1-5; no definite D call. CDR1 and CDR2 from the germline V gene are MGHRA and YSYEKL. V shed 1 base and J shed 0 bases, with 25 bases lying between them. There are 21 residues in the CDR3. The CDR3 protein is CASSQVSPSIGRRASNQPQHF. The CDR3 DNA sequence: TGCGCCAGCAGCCAAGTAAGCCCGTCGATAGGCAGGCGGGCTAGCAATCAGCCCCAGCATTTT.

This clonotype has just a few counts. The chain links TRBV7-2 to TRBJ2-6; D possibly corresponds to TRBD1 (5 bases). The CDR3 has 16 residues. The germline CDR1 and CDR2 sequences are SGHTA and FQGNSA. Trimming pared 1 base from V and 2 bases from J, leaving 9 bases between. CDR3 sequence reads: CASSLDAGTGANVLTF. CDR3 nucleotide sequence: TGTGCCAGCAGCTTAGACGCAGGGACTGGGGCCAACGTCCTGACTTTC.

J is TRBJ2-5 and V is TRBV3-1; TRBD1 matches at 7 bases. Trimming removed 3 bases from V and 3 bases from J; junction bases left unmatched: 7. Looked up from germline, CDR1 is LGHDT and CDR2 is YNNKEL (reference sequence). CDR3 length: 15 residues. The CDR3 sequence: CASSHNTGVEETQYF. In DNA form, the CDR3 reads TGTGCCAGCAGCCACAACACAGGGGTCGAAGAGACCCAGTACTTC.

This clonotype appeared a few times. Here the CDR3 DNA reads TGTGCCAGCAGCTTTAGCGGTGAGCAGTTCTTC. Protein: CASSFSGEQFF. The V and J genes are TRBV11-2 and TRBJ2-1; a weak D match, TRBD2 (6 bases). The V gene's germline CDR1 is SGHAT and CDR2 FQNNGV. This CDR3 is 11 amino acids long. Trimming left V 3 bases short and J 9 bases short, with 6 bases between.

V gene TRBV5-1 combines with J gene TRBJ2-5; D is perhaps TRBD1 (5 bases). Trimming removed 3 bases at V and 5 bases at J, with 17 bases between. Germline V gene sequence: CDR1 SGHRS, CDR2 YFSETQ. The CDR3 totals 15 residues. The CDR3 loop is CASSSGPGSGETQYF. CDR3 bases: TGCGCCAGCAGCTCCGGACCCGGTTCAGGGGAGACCCAGTACTTC.

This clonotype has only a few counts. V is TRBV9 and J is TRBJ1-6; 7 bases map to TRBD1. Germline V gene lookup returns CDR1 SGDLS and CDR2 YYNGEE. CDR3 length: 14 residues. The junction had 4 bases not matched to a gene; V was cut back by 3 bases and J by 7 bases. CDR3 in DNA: TGTGCCAGCAGCGCGGGGACAGCGAATTCACCCCTCCACTTT. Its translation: CASSAGTANSPLHF. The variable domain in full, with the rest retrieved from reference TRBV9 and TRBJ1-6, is DSGVTQTPKHLITATGQRVTLRCSPRSGDLSVYWYQQSLDQGLQFLIQYYNGEERAKGNILERFSAQQFPDLHSELNLSSLELGDSALYFCASSAGTANSPLHFGNGTRLTVT.

The CDR3 DNA sequence: TGTGCCAGCGGCGTACTGGGCTCTGGGGCCAACGTCCTGACTTTC. Its protein is CASGVLGSGANVLTF. This chain links TRBV27 with TRBJ2-6; D is ambiguous. Looked up from germline, CDR1 is MNHEY and CDR2 is SMNVEV (reference sequence). V lost 8 bases, J lost 0 bases, and 11 bases lay in between. CDR3 size: 15 residues.